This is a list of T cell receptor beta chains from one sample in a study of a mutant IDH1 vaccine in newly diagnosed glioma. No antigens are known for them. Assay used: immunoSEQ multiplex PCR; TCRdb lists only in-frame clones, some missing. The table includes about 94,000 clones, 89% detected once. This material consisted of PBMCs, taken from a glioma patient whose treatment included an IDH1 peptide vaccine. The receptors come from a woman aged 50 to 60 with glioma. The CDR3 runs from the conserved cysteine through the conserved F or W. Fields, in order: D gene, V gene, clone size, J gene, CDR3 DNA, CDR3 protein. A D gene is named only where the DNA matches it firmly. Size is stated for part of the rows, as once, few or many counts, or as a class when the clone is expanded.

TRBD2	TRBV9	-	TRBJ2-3	TGTGCCAGCAGCGTAGCTAGCGGGAGTGTTCATTCAGATACGCAGTATTTT	CASSVASGSVHSDTQYF
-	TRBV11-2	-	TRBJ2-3	TGTGCCAGCAGCTTCTGGGGCACAGATACGCAGTATTTT	CASSFWGTDTQYF
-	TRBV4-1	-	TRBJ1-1	TGCGCCAGCAGCCAAGAGTTCGGAAGTCTGAACACTGAAGCTTTCTTT	CASSQEFGSLNTEAFF
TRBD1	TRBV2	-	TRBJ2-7	TGTGCCAGCAGCGCCGCGACAGGGGGCTTCGAGCAGTACTTC	CASSAATGGFEQYF
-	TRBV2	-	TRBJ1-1	TGTGCCAGCAGTGGAAGACTGGGGAACACTGAAGCTTTCTTT	CASSGRLGNTEAFF
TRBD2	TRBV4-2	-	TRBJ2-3	TGTGCCAGCAGCCCTTCCTCGGGACTAGCACTGAGAGATACGCAGTATTTT	CASSPSSGLALRDTQYF
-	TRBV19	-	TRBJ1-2	TGTGCCAGTAGAAACCCTGCTGGCTACACCTTC	CASRNPAGYTF
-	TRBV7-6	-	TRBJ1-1	TGTGCCAGCAGCGTTCCCGGGGGCTCTGAAGCTTTCTTT	CASSVPGGSEAFF
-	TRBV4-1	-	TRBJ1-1	TGCGCCAGCAGCCAAGTAGGGACGAGGGGGGACACTGAAGCTTTCTTT	CASSQVGTRGDTEAFF
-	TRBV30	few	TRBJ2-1	TGTGCCTGCTATCGGGCAGCCTACAATGAGCAGTTCTTC	CACYRAAYNEQFF
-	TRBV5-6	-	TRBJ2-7	TGTGCCAGCAGCGCGACCTACGAGCAGTACTTC	CASSATYEQYF
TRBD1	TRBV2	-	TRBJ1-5	TGTGCCAGCAGGCTAGACAGGGGCCATCAGCCCCAGCATTTT	CASRLDRGHQPQHF
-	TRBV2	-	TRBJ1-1	TGTGCCAGCAGTGGACAGGAGAACACTGAAGCTTTCTTT	CASSGQENTEAFF
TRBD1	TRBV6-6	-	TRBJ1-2	TGTGCCAGCAGGGGACAGGGGTTCTATGGCTACACCTTC	CASRGQGFYGYTF
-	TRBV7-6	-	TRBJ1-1	TGTGCCAGCAGCTTAGGATGGGAAAGCGGTGAAGCTTTCTTT	CASSLGWESGEAFF
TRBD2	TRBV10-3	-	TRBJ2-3	TGTGCCATCAGTGAGATCCTAGCGGGGGATACGCAGTATTTT	CAISEILAGDTQYF
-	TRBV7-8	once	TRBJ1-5	TGTGCCAGCAGCGAACGAGCGTTTGCCAATCAGCCCCAGCATTTT	CASSERAFANQPQHF
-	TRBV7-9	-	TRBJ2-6	TGTGCCAGCAGCCCCCCCTCTGGGGCCAACGTCCTGACTTTC	CASSPPSGANVLTF
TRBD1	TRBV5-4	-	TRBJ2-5	TGTGCCAGCACGGACAGGGGGCGCACGGAGACCCAGTACTTC	CASTDRGRTETQYF
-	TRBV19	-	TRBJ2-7	TGTGCCAGTAGTTCAGAGGGTACAGGTGGAGGCGAGCAGTACTTC	CASSSEGTGGGEQYF
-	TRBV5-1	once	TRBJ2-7	TGCGCCAGCAGCTTGGCCGAAAGGGCCTACGAGCAGTACTTC	CASSLAERAYEQYF
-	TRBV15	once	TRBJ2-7	TGTGCCACCAGCAGAGAAAGCGGGTACTCTTTGTACGAGCAGTACTTC	CATSRESGYSLYEQYF
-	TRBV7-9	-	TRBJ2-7	TGTGCCAGCAGCCCCGGCTACGAGCAGTACTTC	CASSPGYEQYF
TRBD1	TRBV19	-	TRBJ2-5	TGTGCCAGTAGTGCCTACAGGGGGCGGGAGACCCAGTACTTC	CASSAYRGRETQYF
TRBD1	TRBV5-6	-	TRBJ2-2	TGTGCCAGCAGCTTGGAAGGGGGCACGGTCGGGGAGCTGTTTTTT	CASSLEGGTVGELFF
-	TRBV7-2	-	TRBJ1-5	TGTGCCAGCAGCTCCCTAGCGACCGGTTATAGCAATCAGCCCCAGCATTTT	CASSSLATGYSNQPQHF
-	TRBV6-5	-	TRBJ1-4	TGTGCCAGCAGTTATCAGGCAACTAATGAAAAACTGTTTTTT	CASSYQATNEKLFF
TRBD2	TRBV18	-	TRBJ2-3	TGTGCCAGCTCCCTCCCTAGCGGGGCTAGCACAGATACGCAGTATTTT	CASSLPSGASTDTQYF
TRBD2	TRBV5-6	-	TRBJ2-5	TGTGCCAGCAGCTTGGTTTCTAGCGGGAGGGCCGCGCGAGAGACCCAGTACTTC	CASSLVSSGRAARETQYF
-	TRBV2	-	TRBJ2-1	TGTGCCACCAGTTGGTCAGCGTCAGGATCAAATGAGCAGTTCTTC	CATSWSASGSNEQFF
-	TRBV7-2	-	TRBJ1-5	TGTGCCAGCAGCTTAGGAGGTCAGGTCGGTCAGCCCCAGCATTTT	CASSLGGQVGQPQHF
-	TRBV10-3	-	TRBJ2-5	TGTGCCATCAGTGGGGGACACCCGGGAGAGACCCAGTACTTC	CAISGGHPGETQYF
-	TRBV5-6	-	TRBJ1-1	TGTGCCAGCAGCCCACTTGGCCGGAACACTGAAGCTTTCTTT	CASSPLGRNTEAFF
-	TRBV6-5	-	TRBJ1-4	TGTGCCAGCAGTTACTCATACCAGGGAGAAGAAAAACTGTTTTTT	CASSYSYQGEEKLFF
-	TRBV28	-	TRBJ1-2	TGTGCCAGCAGTTTAGGGAGCGGCGCTGGAGGCTACACCTTC	CASSLGSGAGGYTF
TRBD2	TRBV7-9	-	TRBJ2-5	TGTGCCAGCAGCCTCCGGACTAGCGGGAGAGGGGAGACCCAGTACTTC	CASSLRTSGRGETQYF
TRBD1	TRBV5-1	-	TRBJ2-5	TGCGCCAGCAGCTCAGGGGGCGCCGGCCGTGAGACCCAGTACTTC	CASSSGGAGRETQYF
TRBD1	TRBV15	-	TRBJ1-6	TGTGCCACCAGCAGGGCCCCCGAGGGGGCCTCGCCCCTCCACTTT	CATSRAPEGASPLHF
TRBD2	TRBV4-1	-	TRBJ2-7	TGCGCCAGCAGCTTCGGACTAGCGGGAGACGAGCAGTACTTC	CASSFGLAGDEQYF
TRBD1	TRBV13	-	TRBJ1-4	TGTGCCAGCAGCTCGGGACAGGAAAAACTGTTTTTT	CASSSGQEKLFF
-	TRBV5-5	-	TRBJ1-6	TGTGCCAGCAGCTTGGATGGACAGCATTCACCCCTCCACTTT	CASSLDGQHSPLHF
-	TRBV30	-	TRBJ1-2	TGTGCCTGGAGTTATAACACGGGCCGTTATGGCTACACCTTC	CAWSYNTGRYGYTF
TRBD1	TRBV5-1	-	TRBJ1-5	TGTGCCAGCAGCCCGTCCCTTAACAGGGGTCAGCCCCAGCATTTT	CASSPSLNRGQPQHF
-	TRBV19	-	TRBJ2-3	TGTGCCAGTAGTCGCGCTACAGGGACCTATCCGTCTAGCACAGATACGCAGTATTTT	CASSRATGTYPSSTDTQYF